The 18 T cell receptor beta chains presented below share a single source sample, sequenced in a study of immune evolution from preneoplasia to lung adenocarcinoma. Assay used: immunoSEQ multiplex PCR; TCRdb lists only in-frame clones, some missing. The repertoire holds tens of thousands of clones, roughly four fifths seen once, with about 4.4% in the top ten. The sample was FFPE invasive lung adenocarcinoma tissue. These receptors all come from a person in their 60s with lung adenocarcinoma.

The rearrangement joins TRBV11-1 to TRBJ2-7; D may be TRBD1 or TRBD2 (5 bases each). This CDR3 region has 14 residues. Looked up from germline, CDR1 is SGHAT and CDR2 is FQDESV (reference sequence). The germline V and J ends were trimmed by 3 bases and 2 bases, with 11 bases remaining between them. CDR3 DNA: TGTGCCAGCAGCTTTCTCCCGGGGCCCTACGAGCAGTACTTC. Protein product: CASSFLPGPYEQYF.

On this clone: The junction does not match germline at one end; this may be a read error. This chain links TRBV18 with TRBJ1-1; 8 bases are a match to TRBD1. This CDR3 contains 14 residues. In germline, CDR1 is KGHSH, CDR2 LQKENI. CDR3 sequence: CASSHRDRMPEAFF. The CDR3 region has the DNA TGTGCTAGCTCACACCGGGACAGGATGCCTGAAGCTTTCTTT.

The chain uses TRBV27 and TRBJ1-5, with D perhaps TRBD1 (6 bases). Germline V gives CDR1 MNHEY, CDR2 SMNVEV (reference sequence). With 1 base removed from V and 1 base from J, the gap between germline ends came to 26 bases. The CDR3 sequence is 21 residues long. As DNA, the CDR3 is TGTGCCAGCAGTTTATTGCCGGGAGACGACAGGAGGGGTGAGAGCAATCAGCCCCAGCATTTT. It codes for CASSLLPGDDRRGESNQPQHF.

The chain has TRBV4-1 and TRBJ2-2, with 7 bases fitting TRBD2. Germline V CDR1 and CDR2: MGHRA, YSYEKL. The V gene end was trimmed by 1 base and the J gene end by 0 bases; junction bases not matched to a gene: 2. CDR3 length: 16 amino acids. CDR3 residues: CASSQVAGANTGELFF. In DNA form, the CDR3 reads TGCGCCAGCAGCCAAGTCGCGGGGGCGAACACCGGGGAGCTGTTTTTT.

The genes are TRBV28 and TRBJ2-7; tentatively, D is TRBD1 or TRBD2 (5 bases each). The CDR3 spans 14 residues. V lost 5 bases to trimming and J lost 1 base, with 12 bases between them. Looked up from germline, CDR1 is MDHEN and CDR2 is SYDVKM. CDR3 nucleotide sequence: TGTGCCAGCAGTCGCCACGGGGCTTCCTACGAGCAGTACTTC. Residues: CASSRHGASYEQYF. Supplemented by reference TRBV28 and TRBJ2-7, the full variable domain reads DVKVTQSSRYLVKRTGEKVFLECVQDMDHENMFWYRQDPGLGLRLIYFSYDVKMKEKGDIPEGYSVSREKKERFSLILESASTNQTSMYLCASSRHGASYEQYFGPGTRLTVT.

V is TRBV7-3 and J is TRBJ2-6; D is unresolved. The CDR3 is 13 amino acids. The germline CDR1 and CDR2 sequences are SGHTA and FQGTGA. V shed 6 bases and J shed 4 bases, with 7 bases lying between them. CDR3 nucleotide sequence: TGTGCCAGCAGTATAGACGGGGCCAACGTCCTGACTTTC. This encodes CASSIDGANVLTF.

The V and J genes are TRBV4-1 and TRBJ2-7; a possible D gene is TRBD2 (6 bases). CDR1 is MGHRA and CDR2 is YSYEKL in the germline V gene. The CDR3 runs 16 residues. Trimming took off 0 bases at V and 7 bases at J, with 19 bases between the two ends. The CDR3 DNA is TGCGCCAGCAGCCAAGATCTGAGGGAGGCGGGGTGGGAGCAGTACTTC. Amino acid sequence: CASSQDLREAGWEQYF.

In nucleotides, the CDR3 is TGTGCCAGCAGTTCCCCCGCGGTGGCAAAACTGTTTTTT. It is translated as CASSSPAVAKLFF. This chain uses TRBV28 with TRBJ1-4; D is unresolved. Germline CDR1 is MDHEN and CDR2 is SYDVKM. This CDR3 comprises 13 residues. The V gene lost 4 bases and the J gene lost 10 bases, with 13 bases spanning the gap. Filled out from reference TRBV28 and TRBJ1-4, the complete variable domain reads DVKVTQSSRYLVKRTGEKVFLECVQDMDHENMFWYRQDPGLGLRLIYFSYDVKMKEKGDIPEGYSVSREKKERFSLILESASTNQTSMYLCASSSPAVAKLFFGSGTQLSVL.

This clone has only one observation. The CDR3 here is CASSITGGPETQYF. Written as DNA, the CDR3 is TGTGCCAGTAGTATCACAGGGGGCCCAGAGACCCAGTACTTC. The chain recombines TRBV19 with TRBJ2-5, with 9 bases that match TRBD1. The germline gives CDR1 LNHDA, CDR2 SQIVND (reference sequence). The CDR3 has 14 amino acids. Losses at the gene ends were 3 bases for V and 4 bases for J; bases not matched to a gene: 3.

The chain uses TRBV6-1 and TRBJ2-1; either TRBD1 or TRBD2 may supply D (5 bases each). CDR3 size: 15 residues. Germline V gives CDR1 MNHNS, CDR2 SASEGT. V was pared by 5 bases and J by 0 bases, with 11 bases between. CDR3 nucleotides: TGTGCCAGCAGTAGGGACCAGAGCTCCTACAATGAGCAGTTCTTC. It is translated as CASSRDQSSYNEQFF.

The CDR3 DNA reads TGTGCCAGCAGCTTAGAAGGAGGGGTCTCCGGGGCCAACGTCCTGACTTTC. As protein: CASSLEGGVSGANVLTF. The J gene is TRBJ2-6, the V gene TRBV11-2, with D possibly being TRBD2 (6 bases). Trimming cost V 0 bases and J 4 bases, with 13 bases left between them. The germline gives CDR1 SGHAT, CDR2 FQNNGV. CDR3 size: 17 residues.

V usage is TRBV5-1 and J usage is TRBJ2-3, with D perhaps being TRBD1 or TRBD2 (5 bases each). Germline V gene sequence: CDR1 SGHRS, CDR2 YFSETQ. The CDR3 sequence is 15 residues long. The V end lost 0 bases, the J end lost 1 base, and 9 bases lay between the germline ends. The CDR3 is CASSLGRGGTDTQYF. DNA for the CDR3: TGCGCCAGCAGCTTGGGAAGGGGAGGCACAGATACGCAGTATTTT.

The gene calls are TRBV28 and TRBJ1-2; D is unresolved. The CDR3 consists of 13 residues. Trimming stripped 4 bases from V and 4 bases from J, with 10 bases between. CDR1 is MDHEN, CDR2 SYDVKM, per germline. CDR3 nucleotide sequence: TGTGCCAGCAGTTCAAGCCAGGTCTATGGCTACACCTTC. Translating gives CASSSSQVYGYTF.

The V and J genes are TRBV18 and TRBJ1-3; possible D gene TRBD1, 6 bases. Trimming took 3 bases from V and 4 from J, leaving 13 bases between them. The CDR3 has 15 amino acids. Germline V gene sequence: CDR1 KGHSH, CDR2 LQKENI. CDR3 DNA: TGTGCCAGCTCACCCCCAGGGGCATCCGGAAACACCATATATTTT. It yields the protein CASSPPGASGNTIYF.

In the case of this clone: An end of the junction does not agree with germline; a read error may underlie this. J is TRBJ2-7 and V is TRBV28; 12 nucleotides align to TRBD1. The CDR3 sequence is 11 residues long. Germline V gives CDR1 MDHEN, CDR2 SYDVKM. As DNA, the CDR3 is TGTGCCAGCAGTTTGGGACAGGGGGCTGACTTC. This gives the protein CASSLGQGADF. The full variable domain, its missing parts supplied by reference TRBV28 and TRBJ2-7, is DVKVTQSSRYLVKRTGEKVFLECVQDMDHENMFWYRQDPGLGLRLIYFSYDVKMKEKGDIPEGYSVSREKKERFSLILESASTNQTSMYLCASSLGQGADFGPGTRLTVT.

This chain joins TRBV6-5 and TRBJ2-3, with D uncertain. CDR1 and CDR2 (germline): MNHEY, SVGAGI. The CDR3 consists of 13 residues. The germline V and J ends were trimmed by 9 bases and 2 bases, with 12 bases remaining between them. The CDR3 region is CASKEILTDTQYF. In DNA form, the CDR3 reads TGTGCCAGTAAAGAGATACTCACAGATACGCAGTATTTT.

The chain links TRBV19 to TRBJ1-5, with a possible D match to TRBD1 (6 bases). CDR3 length: 15 amino acids. Trimming pared 5 bases from V and 2 bases from J, leaving 13 bases between. CDR1 is LNHDA and CDR2 is SQIVND in the germline V gene (reference sequence). CDR3 in DNA: TGTGCCAGTAGTCTGACAGGAGGTGGCAATCAGCCCCAGCATTTT. Its protein is CASSLTGGGNQPQHF.

This rearrangement joins TRBV29-1 to TRBJ2-2; no definite D call. CDR1 is SQVTM and CDR2 is ANQGSEA in the germline V gene. Trimming cost V 4 bases and J 5 bases, with 5 bases left between them. This CDR3 spans 11 amino acids. In nucleotides, the CDR3 is TGCAGCGTTGTTAAGACCGGGGAGCTGTTTTTT. Translated, it gives CSVVKTGELFF.